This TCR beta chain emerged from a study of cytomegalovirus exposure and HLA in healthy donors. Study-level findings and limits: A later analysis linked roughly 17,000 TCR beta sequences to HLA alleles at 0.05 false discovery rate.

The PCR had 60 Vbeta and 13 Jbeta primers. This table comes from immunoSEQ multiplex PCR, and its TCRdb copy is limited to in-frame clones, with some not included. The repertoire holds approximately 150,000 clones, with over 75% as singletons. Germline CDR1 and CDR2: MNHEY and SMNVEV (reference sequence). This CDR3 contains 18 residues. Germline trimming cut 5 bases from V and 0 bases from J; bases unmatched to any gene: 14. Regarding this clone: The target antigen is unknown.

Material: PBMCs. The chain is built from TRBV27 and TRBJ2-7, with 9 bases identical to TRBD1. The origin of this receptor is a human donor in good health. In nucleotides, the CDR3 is TGTGCCAGCAGTCCATTGGGGGGGACAGGGCCGAGCTCCTACGAGCAGTACTTC. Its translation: CASSPLGGTGPSSYEQYF.